This is a list of T cell receptor beta chains from one sample in a study of T-cell memory formation after mild COVID-19. TCRdb re-called the 5' RACE reads through MiXCR, storing one row per CDR3 protein. Of hundreds of thousands of distinct CDR3 sequences in the sample, about 22% were seen once. The sample taken for sequencing was PBMCs or a T cell subset sorted from them (not recorded which). The receptors were sampled from an adult woman who had mild COVID-19 (a few samples of this study predate the infection). Cell type and time point are not known. The CDR3 runs from the conserved cysteine through the conserved F or W. The D gene is left open where the match is weak. Clone size is given for some rows only: seen once, a few or many times, or a class if the clone is expanded.

abundance	v_gene	j_gene	len	d_gene	CDR3aa	CDR3nt
-	TRBV11-2	TRBJ2-1	15	-	CASSLPRGAYNEQFF	TGTGCCAGCAGCCTCCCGAGGGGAGCCTACAATGAGCAGTTCTTC
few	TRBV7-9	TRBJ1-2	15	TRBD1	CASSEGQGAARGYTF	TGTGCCAGCAGCGAGGGACAGGGGGCGGCGCGTGGCTACACCTTC
-	TRBV3-1	TRBJ2-7	15	TRBD1	CASSRQGPLVYEQYF	TGTGCCAGCAGCCGACAGGGCCCCCTCGTCTACGAGCAGTACTTC
-	TRBV30	TRBJ1-3	15	-	CAWSGMWGCGNTIYF	TGTGCCTGGAGCGGGATGTGGGGTTGCGGAAACACCATATATTTT
-	TRBV5-5	TRBJ2-2	18	-	CASSSHASGGAGKGELFF	TGTGCCAGCAGCTCACACGCTTCGGGCGGGGCGGGCAAAGGGGAGCTGTTTTTT
-	TRBV6-5	TRBJ1-4	15	-	CASKGPGATNEKLFF	TGTGCCAGCAAAGGTCCGGGTGCAACTAATGAAAAACTGTTTTTT
-	TRBV6-5	TRBJ1-2	13	-	CASSKDKQYGYTF	TGTGCCAGCAGTAAGGACAAACAATATGGCTACACCTTC
-	TRBV18	TRBJ2-3	14	-	CASSPTGSGYTQYF	TGTGCCAGCTCCCCGACTGGGAGTGGCTATACGCAGTATTTT
-	TRBV15	TRBJ2-7	13	TRBD1	CATSRSTGNEQYF	TGTGCCACCAGCAGGTCGACAGGGAACGAGCAGTACTTC
-	TRBV6-2/TRBV6-3	TRBJ2-7	13	-	CASSDYQSYEQYF	TGTGCCAGCTCGGACTATCAATCCTACGAGCAGTACTTC
few	TRBV11-1	TRBJ2-2	14	-	CASSTRLSTGELFF	TGTGCCAGCAGCACTCGTCTTTCCACCGGGGAGCTGTTTTTT
-	TRBV29-1	TRBJ2-3	14	-	CSVGTGSSTDTQYF	TGCAGCGTTGGTACAGGGTCTAGCACAGATACGCAGTATTTT
-	TRBV5-1	TRBJ1-2	15	-	CASSFTRDLNYGYTF	TGCGCCAGCAGCTTTACCAGGGATTTGAACTATGGCTACACCTTC
-	TRBV7-8	TRBJ2-7	14	-	CASSAGTGTYEQYF	TGTGCCAGCAGCGCCGGGACGGGAACCTACGAGCAGTACTTC
-	TRBV4-3	TRBJ2-7	16	TRBD2	CASSQDQNLAGGRQYF	TGCGCCAGCAGCCAAGATCAAAATTTAGCGGGAGGGAGGCAGTACTTC
-	TRBV3-1	TRBJ2-5	15	TRBD2	CASSVAGGWQETQYF	TGTGCCAGCAGTGTAGCGGGGGGTTGGCAAGAGACCCAGTACTTC